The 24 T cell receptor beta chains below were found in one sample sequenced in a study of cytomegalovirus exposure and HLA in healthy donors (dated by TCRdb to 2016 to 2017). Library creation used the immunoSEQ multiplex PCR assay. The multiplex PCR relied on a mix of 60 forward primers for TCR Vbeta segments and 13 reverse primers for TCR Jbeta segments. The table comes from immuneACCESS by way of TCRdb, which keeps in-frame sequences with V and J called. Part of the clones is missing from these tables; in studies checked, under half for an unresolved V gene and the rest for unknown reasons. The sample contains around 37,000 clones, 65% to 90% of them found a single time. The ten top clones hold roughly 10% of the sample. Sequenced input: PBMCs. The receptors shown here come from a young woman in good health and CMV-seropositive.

DNA for the CDR3: TGTGCCAGTAGGGGGACATCGGGCTCAAATCAGCCCCAGCATTTT. It encodes CASRGTSGSNQPQHF. The V gene is TRBV19, the J gene TRBJ1-5; D is possibly TRBD1 (6 bases). Trimming took 6 bases from V and 4 from J, leaving 16 bases between them. CDR3 length: 15 amino acids. Germline assignment: CDR1 LNHDA and CDR2 SQIVND (reference sequence).

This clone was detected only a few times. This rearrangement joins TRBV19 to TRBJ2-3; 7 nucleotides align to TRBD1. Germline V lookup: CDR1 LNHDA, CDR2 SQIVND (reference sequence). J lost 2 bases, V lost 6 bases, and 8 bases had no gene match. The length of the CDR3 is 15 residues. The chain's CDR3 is CASRSSGQYTDTQYF. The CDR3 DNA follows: TGTGCCAGTAGGTCGTCGGGACAGTACACAGATACGCAGTATTTT.

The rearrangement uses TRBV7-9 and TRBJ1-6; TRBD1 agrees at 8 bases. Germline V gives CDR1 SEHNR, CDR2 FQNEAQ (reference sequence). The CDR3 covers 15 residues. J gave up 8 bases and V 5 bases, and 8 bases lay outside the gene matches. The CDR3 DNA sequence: TGTGCCAGCAGCCCAAACGGACAGGGCCATTCACCCCTCCACTTT. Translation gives CASSPNGQGHSPLHF.

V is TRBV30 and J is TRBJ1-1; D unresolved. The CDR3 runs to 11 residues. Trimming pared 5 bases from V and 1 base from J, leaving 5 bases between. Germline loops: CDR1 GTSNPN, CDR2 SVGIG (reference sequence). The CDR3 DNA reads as TGTGCCTGGGGGCGGAACACTGAAGCTTTCTTT. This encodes CAWGRNTEAFF. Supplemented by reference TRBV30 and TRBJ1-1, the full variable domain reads SQTIHQWPATLVQPVGSPLSLECTVEGTSNPNLYWYRQAAGRGLQLLFYSVGIGQISSEVPQNLSASRPQDRQFILSSKKLLLSDSGFYLCAWGRNTEAFFGQGTRLTVV.

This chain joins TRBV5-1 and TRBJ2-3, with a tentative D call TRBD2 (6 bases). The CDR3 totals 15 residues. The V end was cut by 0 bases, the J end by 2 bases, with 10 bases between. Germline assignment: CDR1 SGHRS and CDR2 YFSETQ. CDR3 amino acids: CASSLETRVTDTQYF. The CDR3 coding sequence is TGCGCCAGCAGCTTGGAGACTAGGGTCACAGATACGCAGTATTTT.

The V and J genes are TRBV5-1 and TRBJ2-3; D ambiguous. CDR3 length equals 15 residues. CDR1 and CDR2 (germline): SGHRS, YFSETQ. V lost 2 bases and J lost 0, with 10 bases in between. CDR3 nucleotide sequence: TGCGCCAGCAGCTTACAGAGCCCTAGCACAGATACGCAGTATTTT. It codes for CASSLQSPSTDTQYF.

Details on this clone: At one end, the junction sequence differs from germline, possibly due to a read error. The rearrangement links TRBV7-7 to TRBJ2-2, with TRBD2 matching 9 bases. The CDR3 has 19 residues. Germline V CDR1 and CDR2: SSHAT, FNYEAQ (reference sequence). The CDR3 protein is CASSLYLAGGPGDTGELFF. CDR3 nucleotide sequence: TGTGCTAGCAGCTTGTACTTGGCGGGAGGGCCGGGAGACACCGGGGAGCTGTTTTTT.

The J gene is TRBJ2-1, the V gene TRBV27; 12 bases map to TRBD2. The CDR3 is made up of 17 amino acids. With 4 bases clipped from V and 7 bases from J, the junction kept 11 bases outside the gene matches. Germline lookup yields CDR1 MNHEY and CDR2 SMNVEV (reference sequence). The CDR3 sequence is CASSSERLAGVGNEQFF. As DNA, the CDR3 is TGTGCCAGCAGTTCCGAACGACTAGCGGGAGTAGGTAATGAGCAGTTCTTC.

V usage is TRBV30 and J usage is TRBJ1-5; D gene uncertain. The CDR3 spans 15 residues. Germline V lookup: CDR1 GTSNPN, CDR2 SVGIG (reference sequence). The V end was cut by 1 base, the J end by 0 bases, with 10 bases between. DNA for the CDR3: TGTGCCTGGAGTGGAGAGGGCATTAGCAATCAGCCCCAGCATTTT. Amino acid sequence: CAWSGEGISNQPQHF.

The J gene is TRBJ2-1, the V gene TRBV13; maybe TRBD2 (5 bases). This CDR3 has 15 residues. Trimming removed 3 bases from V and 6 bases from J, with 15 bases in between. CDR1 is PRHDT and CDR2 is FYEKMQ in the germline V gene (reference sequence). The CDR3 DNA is TGTGCCAGCAGCTTTCTTAGCGAGGGCCTCAATGAGCAGTTCTTC. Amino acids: CASSFLSEGLNEQFF.

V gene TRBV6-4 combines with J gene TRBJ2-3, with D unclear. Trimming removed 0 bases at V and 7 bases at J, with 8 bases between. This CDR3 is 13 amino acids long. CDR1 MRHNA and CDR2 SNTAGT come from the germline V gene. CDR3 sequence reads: CASSDSAGYTQYF. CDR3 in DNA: TGTGCCAGCAGTGACTCGGCAGGATATACGCAGTATTTT.

CDR3 region: CASSRGTGEAYEQYF. The CDR3 region has the DNA TGTGCCAGCAGTCGGGGGACAGGGGAGGCCTACGAGCAGTACTTC. The chain uses TRBV7-3 and TRBJ2-7; 10 nucleotides agree with TRBD1. The CDR3 is 15 amino acids. CDR1 and CDR2 (germline): SGHTA, FQGTGA. V gave up 6 bases and J gave up 2 bases; unmatched junction bases: 7.

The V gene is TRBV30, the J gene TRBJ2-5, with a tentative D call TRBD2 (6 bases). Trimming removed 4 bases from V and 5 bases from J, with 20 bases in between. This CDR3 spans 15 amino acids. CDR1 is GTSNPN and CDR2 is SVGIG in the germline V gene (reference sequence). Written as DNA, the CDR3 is TGTGCCTGGACCCCGGGGGTACTAGCAGTTGAGACCCAGTACTTC. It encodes CAWTPGVLAVETQYF.

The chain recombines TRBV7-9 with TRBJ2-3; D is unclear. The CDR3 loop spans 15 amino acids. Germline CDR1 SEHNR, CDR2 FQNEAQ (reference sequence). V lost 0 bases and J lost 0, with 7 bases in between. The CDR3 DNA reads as TGTGCCAGCAGCTTAGCTGGGCAGAGCACAGATACGCAGTATTTT. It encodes CASSLAGQSTDTQYF. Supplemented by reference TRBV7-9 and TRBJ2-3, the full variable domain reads DTGVSQNPRHKITKRGQNVTFRCDPISEHNRLYWYRQTLGQGPEFLTYFQNEAQLEKSRLLSDRFSAERPKGSFSTLEIQRTEQGDSAMYLCASSLAGQSTDTQYFGPGTRLTVL.

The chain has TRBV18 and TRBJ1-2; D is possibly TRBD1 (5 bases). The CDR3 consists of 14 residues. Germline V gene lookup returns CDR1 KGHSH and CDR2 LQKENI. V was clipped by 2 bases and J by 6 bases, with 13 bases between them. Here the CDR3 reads CASSPNRFWDGYTF. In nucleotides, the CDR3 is TGTGCCAGCTCACCAAACAGGTTTTGGGATGGCTACACCTTC.

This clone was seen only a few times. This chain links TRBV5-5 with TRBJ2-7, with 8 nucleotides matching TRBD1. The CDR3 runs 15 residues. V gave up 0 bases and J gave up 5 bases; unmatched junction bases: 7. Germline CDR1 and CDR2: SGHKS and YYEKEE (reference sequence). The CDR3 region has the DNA TGTGCCAGCAGCTTGGGGAGACAGGGGCGAAACGAGCAGTACTTC. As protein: CASSLGRQGRNEQYF.

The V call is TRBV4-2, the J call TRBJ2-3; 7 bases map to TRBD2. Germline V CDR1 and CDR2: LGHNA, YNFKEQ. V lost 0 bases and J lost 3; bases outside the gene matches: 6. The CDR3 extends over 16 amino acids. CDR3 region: CASSQDSASGTDTQYF. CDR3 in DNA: TGTGCCAGCAGCCAAGATTCCGCTAGCGGTACAGATACGCAGTATTTT.

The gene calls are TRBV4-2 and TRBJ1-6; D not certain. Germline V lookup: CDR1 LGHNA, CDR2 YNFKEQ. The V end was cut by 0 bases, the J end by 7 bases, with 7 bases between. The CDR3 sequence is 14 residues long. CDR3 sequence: CASSQDSENSPLHF. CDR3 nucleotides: TGTGCCAGCAGCCAAGATTCCGAGAATTCACCCCTCCACTTT.

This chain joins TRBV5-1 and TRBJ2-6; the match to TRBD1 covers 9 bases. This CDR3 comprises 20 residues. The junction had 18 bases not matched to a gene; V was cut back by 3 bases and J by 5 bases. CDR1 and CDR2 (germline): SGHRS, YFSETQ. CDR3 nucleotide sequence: TGCGCCAGCAGCTCGGGACAGGGCTTTAGTGCGGTTCGTTGGGCCAACGTCCTGACTTTC. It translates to CASSSGQGFSAVRWANVLTF.

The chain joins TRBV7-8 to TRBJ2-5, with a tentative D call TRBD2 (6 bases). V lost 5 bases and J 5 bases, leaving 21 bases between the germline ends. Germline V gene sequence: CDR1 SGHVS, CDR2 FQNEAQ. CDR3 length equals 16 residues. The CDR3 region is CASSPRGSGGFETQYF. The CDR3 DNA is TGTGCCAGCAGCCCCCGAGGGTCCGGGGGTTTCGAGACCCAGTACTTC.

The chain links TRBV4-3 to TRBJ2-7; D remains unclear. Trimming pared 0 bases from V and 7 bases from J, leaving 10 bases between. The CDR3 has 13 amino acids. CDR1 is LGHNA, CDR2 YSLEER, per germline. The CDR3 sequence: CASSQDPRNEQYF. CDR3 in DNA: TGCGCCAGCAGCCAAGATCCCAGGAATGAGCAGTACTTC.

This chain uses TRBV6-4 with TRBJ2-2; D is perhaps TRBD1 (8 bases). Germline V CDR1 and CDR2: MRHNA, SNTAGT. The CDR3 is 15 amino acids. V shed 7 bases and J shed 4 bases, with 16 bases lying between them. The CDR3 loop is CASKTQGGATGELFF. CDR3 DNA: TGTGCCAGCAAAACACAGGGGGGGGCCACCGGGGAGCTGTTTTTT.

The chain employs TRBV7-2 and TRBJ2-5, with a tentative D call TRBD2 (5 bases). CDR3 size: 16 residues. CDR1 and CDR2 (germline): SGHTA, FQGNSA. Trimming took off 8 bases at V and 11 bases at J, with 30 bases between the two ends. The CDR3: CASASRAARRSGEQYF. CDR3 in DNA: TGTGCCAGCGCTTCACGTGCGGCACGGCGGAGTGGGGAGCAGTACTTC.

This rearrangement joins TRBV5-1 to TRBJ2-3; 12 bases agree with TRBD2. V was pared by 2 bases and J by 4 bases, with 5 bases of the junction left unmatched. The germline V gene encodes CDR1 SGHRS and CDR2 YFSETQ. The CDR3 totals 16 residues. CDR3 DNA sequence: TGCGCCAGCAGCTTCGGACTAGCGGGAAGCCCAGATACGCAGTATTTT. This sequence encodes CASSFGLAGSPDTQYF.